The T cell receptor (beta chain) under discussion was sequenced for a study of ipilimumab plus nivolumab after autologous stem cell transplantation listed by TCRdb under 2021. For the study in its entirety: A median of roughly five ipilimumab doses and fewer than ten nivolumab doses was received by trial patients. Approximately 35 patients made up the trial's intent-to-treat population. The myeloma cohort included high-risk transplant-naive patients and patients relapsing within 3 years of a first autologous transplant. The trial enrolled patients with high-risk diffuse large B cell lymphoma, mature T cell lymphoma, or multiple myeloma undergoing autologous transplant. Points the paper makes about the study in general: The authors concluded that, as post-transplant consolidation, combined checkpoint inhibition appeared tolerable. According to the authors, a biologic rationale for studying the approach further came from T cell receptor repertoire, regulatory T cell phenotype and gut microbiota profiles.

Starting 14 to 28 days after the autologous transplant, patients began checkpoint therapy, which included ipilimumab at 1 mg/kg intravenously on day 1 of selected weeks. Nivolumab was administered at 3 mg/kg intravenously on day 1 of weeks 1, 4, 7, 10, and every two weeks through week 26. The study was a Phase Ib clinical trial testing combined checkpoint inhibition with ipilimumab and nivolumab as consolidation after autologous stem cell transplantation. Library prep was done by the immunoSEQ multiplex PCR assay. TCRdb obtained this table from immuneACCESS and retained in-frame rearrangements with V and J assigned. These tables miss some clones; where compared with another copy, unresolved V genes account for less than half of the shortfall, and the remainder is unexplained. For this sample the table gives approximately 1,900 clones, of which approximately 78% were detected only once. The top ten clones comprise roughly 60% of the sample.

Including the terminal cysteine and phenylalanine, the CDR3 comprises 13 residues. Left in the record is the CDR3 DNA by itself, 39 bases read in frame from the first base. Ends trimmed: V by 5 bases, J by 5 bases; bases unmatched to a gene: 4. Based on the germline V gene (reference sequence), the CDR1 and CDR2 sequences are PRHDT and FYEKMQ. A remark on this clone: This receptor's antigen is unknown. Base qualities are not at hand, and no much larger clone is one base apart.

The sample here was PBMCs, taken in a trial of ipilimumab plus nivolumab as post-transplant consolidation. The chain is assembled from TRBV13 and TRBJ2-3, and 7 bases in between align with TRBD1. This TCR was sampled from a male donor with multiple myeloma. CDR3 loop: CASSVQGKDTQYF. The DNA sequence follows: TGTGCCAGCAGCGTACAGGGGAAAGATACGCAGTATTTT.